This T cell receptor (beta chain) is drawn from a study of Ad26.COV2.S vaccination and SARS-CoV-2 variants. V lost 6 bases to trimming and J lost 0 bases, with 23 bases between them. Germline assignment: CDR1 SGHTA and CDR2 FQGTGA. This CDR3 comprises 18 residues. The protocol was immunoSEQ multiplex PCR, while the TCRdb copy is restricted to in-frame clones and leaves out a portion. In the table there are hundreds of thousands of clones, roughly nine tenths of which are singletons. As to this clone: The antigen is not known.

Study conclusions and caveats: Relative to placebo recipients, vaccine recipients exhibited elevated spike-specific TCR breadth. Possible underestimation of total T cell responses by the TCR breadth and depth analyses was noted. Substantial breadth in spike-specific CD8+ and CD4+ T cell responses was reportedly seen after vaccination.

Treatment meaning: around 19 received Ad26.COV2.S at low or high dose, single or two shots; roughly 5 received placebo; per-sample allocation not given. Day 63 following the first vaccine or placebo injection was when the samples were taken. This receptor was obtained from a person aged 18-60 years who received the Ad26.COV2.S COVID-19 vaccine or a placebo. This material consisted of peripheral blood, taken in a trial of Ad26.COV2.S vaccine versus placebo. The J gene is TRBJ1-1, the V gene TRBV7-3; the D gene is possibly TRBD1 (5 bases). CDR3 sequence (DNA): TGTGCCAGCAGTTCAGGGCGCCCATGGCAGCCCTTGAACACTGAAGCTTTCTTT. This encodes CASSSGRPWQPLNTEAFF.